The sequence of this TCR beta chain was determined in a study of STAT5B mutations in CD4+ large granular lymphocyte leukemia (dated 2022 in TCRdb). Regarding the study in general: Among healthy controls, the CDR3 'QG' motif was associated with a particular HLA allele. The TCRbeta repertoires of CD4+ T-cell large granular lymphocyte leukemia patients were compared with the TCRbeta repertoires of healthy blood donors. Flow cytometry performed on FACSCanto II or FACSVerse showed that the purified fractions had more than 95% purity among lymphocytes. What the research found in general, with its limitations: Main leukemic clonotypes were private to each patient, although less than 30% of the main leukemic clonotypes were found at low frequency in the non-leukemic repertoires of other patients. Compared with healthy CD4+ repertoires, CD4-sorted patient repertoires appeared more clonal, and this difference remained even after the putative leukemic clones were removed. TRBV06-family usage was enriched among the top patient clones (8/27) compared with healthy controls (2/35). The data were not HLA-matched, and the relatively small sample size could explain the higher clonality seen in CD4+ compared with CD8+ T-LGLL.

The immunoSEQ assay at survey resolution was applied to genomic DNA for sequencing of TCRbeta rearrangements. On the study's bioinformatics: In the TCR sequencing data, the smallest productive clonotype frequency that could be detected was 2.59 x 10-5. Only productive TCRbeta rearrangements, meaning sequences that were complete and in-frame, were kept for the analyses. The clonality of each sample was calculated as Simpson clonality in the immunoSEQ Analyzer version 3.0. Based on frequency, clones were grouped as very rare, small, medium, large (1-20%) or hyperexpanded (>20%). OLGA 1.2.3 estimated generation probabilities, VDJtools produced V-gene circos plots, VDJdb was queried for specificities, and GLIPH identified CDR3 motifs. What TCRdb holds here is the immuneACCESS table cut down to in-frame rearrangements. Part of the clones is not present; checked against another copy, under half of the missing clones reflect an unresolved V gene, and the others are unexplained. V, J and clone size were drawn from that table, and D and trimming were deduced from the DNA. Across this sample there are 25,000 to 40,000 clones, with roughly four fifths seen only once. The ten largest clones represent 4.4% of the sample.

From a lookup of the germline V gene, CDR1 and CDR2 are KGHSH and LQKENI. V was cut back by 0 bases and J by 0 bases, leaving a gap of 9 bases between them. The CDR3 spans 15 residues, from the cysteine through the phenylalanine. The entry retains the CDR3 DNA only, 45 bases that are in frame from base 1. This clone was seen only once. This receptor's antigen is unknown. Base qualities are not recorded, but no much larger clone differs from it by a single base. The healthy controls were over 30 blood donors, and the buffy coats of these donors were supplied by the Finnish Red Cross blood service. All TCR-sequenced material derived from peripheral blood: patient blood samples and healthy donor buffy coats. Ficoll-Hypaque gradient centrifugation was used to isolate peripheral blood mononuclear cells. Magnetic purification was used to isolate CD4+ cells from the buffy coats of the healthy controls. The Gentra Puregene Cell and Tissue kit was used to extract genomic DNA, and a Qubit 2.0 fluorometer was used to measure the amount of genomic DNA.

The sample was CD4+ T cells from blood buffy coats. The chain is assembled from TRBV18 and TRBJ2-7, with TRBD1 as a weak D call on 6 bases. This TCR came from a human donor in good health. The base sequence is TGTGCCAGCTCACCACCGCCAGGGGTCTCCTACGAGCAGTACTTC. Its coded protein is CASSPPPGVSYEQYF. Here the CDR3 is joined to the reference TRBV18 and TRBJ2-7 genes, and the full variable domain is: NAGVMQNPRHLVRRRGQEARLRCSPMKGHSHVYWYRQLPEEGLKFMVYLQKENIIDESGMPKERFSAEFPKEGPSILRIQQVVRGDSAAYFCASSPPPGVSYEQYFGPGTRLTVT.